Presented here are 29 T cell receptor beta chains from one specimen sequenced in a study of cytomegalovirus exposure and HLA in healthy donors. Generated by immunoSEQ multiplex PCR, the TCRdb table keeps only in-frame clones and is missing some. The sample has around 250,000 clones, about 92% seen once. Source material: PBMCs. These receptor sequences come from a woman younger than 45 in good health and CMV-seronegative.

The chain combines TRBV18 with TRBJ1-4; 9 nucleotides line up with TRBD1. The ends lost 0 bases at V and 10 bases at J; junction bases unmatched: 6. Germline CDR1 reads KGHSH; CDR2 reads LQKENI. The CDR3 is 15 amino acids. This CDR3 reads CASSPPGTGLGKLFF. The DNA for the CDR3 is TGTGCCAGCTCACCACCGGGGACAGGGTTAGGAAAACTGTTTTTT.

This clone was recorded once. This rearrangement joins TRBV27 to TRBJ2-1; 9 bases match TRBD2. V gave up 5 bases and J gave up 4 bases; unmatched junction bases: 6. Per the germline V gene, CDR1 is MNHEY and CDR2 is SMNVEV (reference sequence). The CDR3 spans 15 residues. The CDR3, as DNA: TGTGCCAGCAGTCGGGCGGGGGGGGATTACAATGAGCAGTTCTTC. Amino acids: CASSRAGGDYNEQFF.

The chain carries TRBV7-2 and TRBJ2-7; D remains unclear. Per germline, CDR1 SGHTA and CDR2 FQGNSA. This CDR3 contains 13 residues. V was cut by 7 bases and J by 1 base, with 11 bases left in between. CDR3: CASKRFASYEQYF. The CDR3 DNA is TGTGCCAGCAAGAGGTTTGCGTCCTACGAGCAGTACTTC.

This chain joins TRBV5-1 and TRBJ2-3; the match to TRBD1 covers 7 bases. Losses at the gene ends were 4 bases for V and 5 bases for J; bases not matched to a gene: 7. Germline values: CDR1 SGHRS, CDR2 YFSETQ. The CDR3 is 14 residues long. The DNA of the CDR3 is TGCGCCAGCAGCGAATCAACAGGGGTAGATACGCAGTATTTT. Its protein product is CASSESTGVDTQYF.

This CDR3 reads CASSEFPASLILRQYF. CDR3 nucleotide sequence: TGTGCCAGCAGTGAATTCCCGGCTAGTCTGATCCTGCGGCAGTACTTC. The V and J genes are TRBV25-1 and TRBJ2-7, with D uncertain. The CDR3 runs to 16 residues. Germline V gene lookup returns CDR1 MGHDK and CDR2 SYGVNS. V dropped 1 base and J dropped 9 bases, with 22 bases sitting between them.

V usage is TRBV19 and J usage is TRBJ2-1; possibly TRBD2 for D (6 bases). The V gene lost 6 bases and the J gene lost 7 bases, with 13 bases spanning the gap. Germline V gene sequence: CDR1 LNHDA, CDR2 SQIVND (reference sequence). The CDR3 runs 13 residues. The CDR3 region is CASRGGLGNEQFF. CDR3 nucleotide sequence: TGTGCCAGTAGGGGAGGATTGGGAAATGAGCAGTTCTTC.

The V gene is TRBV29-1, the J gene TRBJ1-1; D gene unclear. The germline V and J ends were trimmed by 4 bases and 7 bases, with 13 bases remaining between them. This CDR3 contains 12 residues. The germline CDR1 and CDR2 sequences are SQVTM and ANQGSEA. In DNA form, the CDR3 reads TGCAGCGTTGGCCCGGGCCCAGATGAAGCTTTCTTT. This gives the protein CSVGPGPDEAFF.

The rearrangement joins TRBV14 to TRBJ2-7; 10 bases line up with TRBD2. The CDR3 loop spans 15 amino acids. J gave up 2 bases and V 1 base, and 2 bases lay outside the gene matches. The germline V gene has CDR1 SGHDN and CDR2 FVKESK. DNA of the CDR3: TGTGCCAGCAGCCAAGGAGCGGGAGGGCCCTACGAGCAGTACTTC. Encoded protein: CASSQGAGGPYEQYF.

CDR3 nucleotides: TGTGCCAGCACCCAGTCCGAGATTTTGGGCACAGATACGCAGTATTTT. It specifies CASTQSEILGTDTQYF. The V call is TRBV4-2, the J call TRBJ2-3; no definite D call. Trimming removed 7 bases from V and 1 base from J, with 18 bases in between. The CDR3 is made up of 16 amino acids. CDR1 is LGHNA, CDR2 YNFKEQ, per germline.

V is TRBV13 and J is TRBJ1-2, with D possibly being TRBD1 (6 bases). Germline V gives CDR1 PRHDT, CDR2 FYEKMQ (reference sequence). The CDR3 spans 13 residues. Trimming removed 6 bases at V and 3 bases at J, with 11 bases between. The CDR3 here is CASRKGQYYGYTF. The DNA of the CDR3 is TGTGCCAGCAGAAAAGGACAGTACTATGGCTACACCTTC.

The DNA of the CDR3 is TGTGCCAGCCGAATTGACAGGTACAAAAACATTCAGTACTTC. It translates to CASRIDRYKNIQYF. The V call is TRBV28, the J call TRBJ2-4; the D gene is possibly TRBD1 (6 bases). Trimming took off 8 bases at V and 3 bases at J, with 14 bases between the two ends. Germline CDR1 MDHEN, CDR2 SYDVKM. The CDR3 covers 14 residues.

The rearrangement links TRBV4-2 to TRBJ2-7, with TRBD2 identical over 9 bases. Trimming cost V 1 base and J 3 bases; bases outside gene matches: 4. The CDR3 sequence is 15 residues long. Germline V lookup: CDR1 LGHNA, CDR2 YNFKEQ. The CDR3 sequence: CASSQGTSAVYEQYF. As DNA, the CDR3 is TGTGCCAGCAGCCAAGGGACTAGCGCCGTCTACGAGCAGTACTTC.

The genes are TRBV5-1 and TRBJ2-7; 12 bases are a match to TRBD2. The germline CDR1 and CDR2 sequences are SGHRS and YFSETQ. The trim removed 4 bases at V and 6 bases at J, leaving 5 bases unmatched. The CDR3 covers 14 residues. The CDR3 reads CASSPSSGRAEQYF. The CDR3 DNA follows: TGCGCCAGCAGCCCCTCTAGCGGGAGGGCCGAGCAGTACTTC.

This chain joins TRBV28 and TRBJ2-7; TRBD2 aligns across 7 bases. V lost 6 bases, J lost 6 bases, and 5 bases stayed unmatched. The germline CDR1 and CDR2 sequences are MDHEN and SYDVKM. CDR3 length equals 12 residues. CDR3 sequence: CASSRAGLEQYF. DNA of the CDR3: TGTGCCAGCAGCCGAGCGGGGCTCGAGCAGTACTTC. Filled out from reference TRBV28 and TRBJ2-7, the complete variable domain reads DVKVTQSSRYLVKRTGEKVFLECVQDMDHENMFWYRQDPGLGLRLIYFSYDVKMKEKGDIPEGYSVSREKKERFSLILESASTNQTSMYLCASSRAGLEQYFGPGTRLTVT.

The CDR3 sequence: CASSQGGPTGELFF. Here the CDR3 DNA reads TGTGCCAGCAGCCAAGGGGGGCCCACCGGGGAGCTGTTTTTT. The chain has TRBV4-2 and TRBJ2-2; TRBD1 is a possible D gene (6 bases). From germline, CDR1 is LGHNA and CDR2 YNFKEQ. The CDR3 spans 14 residues. The ends were cut back, 1 base at V and 4 bases at J, with 7 bases in the middle.

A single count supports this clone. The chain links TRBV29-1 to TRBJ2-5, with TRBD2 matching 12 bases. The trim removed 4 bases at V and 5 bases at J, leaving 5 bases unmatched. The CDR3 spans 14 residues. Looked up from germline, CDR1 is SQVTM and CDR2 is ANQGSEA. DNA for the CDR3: TGCAGCGTTGCGTTGCTAGCGGGAGGGGAGACCCAGTACTTC. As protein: CSVALLAGGETQYF.

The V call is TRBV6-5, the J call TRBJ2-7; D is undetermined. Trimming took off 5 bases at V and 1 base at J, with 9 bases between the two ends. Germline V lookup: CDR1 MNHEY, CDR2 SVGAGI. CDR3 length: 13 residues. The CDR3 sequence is CASSPRWSYEQYF. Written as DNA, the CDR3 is TGTGCCAGCAGTCCACGGTGGTCCTACGAGCAGTACTTC.

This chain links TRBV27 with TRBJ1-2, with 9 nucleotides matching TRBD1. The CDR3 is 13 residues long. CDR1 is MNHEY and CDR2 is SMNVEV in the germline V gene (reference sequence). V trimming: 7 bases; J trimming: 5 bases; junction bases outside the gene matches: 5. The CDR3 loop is CASKGTGFYGYTF. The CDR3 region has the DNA TGTGCCAGCAAGGGGACAGGGTTTTATGGCTACACCTTC.

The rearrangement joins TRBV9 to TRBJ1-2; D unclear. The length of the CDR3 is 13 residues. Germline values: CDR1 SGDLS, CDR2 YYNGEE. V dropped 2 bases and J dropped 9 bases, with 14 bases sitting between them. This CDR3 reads CASSVTSRNSYTF. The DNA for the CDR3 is TGTGCCAGCAGCGTTACTAGCCGGAATAGCTACACCTTC.

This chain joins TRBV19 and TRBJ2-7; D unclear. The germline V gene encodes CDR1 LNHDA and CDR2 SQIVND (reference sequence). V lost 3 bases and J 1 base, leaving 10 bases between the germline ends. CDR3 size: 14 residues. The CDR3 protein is CASSINGASYEQYF. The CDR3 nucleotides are TGTGCCAGTAGTATTAACGGTGCATCCTACGAGCAGTACTTC.

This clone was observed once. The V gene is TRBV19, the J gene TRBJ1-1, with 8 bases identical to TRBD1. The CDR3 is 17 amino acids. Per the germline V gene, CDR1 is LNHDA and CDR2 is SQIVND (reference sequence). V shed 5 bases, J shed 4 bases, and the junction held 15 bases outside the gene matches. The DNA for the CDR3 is TGTGCCAGTAGTCCTTACCCGGGACAGGCGTCCTCCACTGAAGCTTTCTTT. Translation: CASSPYPGQASSTEAFF.

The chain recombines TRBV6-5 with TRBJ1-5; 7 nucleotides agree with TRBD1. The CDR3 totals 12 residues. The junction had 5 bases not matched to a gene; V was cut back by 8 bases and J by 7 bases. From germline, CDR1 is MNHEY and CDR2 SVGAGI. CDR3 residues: CASSQGKQPQHF. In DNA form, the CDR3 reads TGTGCCAGCTCACAGGGGAAACAGCCCCAGCATTTT.

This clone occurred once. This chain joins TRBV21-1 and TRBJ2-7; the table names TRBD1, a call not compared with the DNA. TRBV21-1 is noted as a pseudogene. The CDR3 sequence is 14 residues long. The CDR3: CASTPRGQGYEQYF. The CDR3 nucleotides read TGTGCCAGCACCCCAAGGGGACAGGGCTACGAGCAGTACTTC.

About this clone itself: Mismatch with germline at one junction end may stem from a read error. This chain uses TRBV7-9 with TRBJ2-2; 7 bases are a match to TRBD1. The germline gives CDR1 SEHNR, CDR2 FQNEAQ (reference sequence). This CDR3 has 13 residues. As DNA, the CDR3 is TGTGCGAGCAGCTTAGAGGGGGCGCGGGAGCTGTTTTTT. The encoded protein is CASSLEGARELFF.

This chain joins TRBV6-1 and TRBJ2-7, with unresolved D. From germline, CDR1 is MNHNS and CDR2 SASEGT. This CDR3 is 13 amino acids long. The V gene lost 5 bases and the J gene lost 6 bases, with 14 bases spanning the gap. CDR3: CASSQTRASEQYF. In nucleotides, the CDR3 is TGTGCCAGCAGTCAGACCCGTGCCAGCGAGCAGTACTTC.

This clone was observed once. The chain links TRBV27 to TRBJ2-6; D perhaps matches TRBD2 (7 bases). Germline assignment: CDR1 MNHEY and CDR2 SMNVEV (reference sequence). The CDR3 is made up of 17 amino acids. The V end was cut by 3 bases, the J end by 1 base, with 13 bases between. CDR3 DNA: TGTGCCAGCAGTTTGTTAGGGGGGGTGTCTGGGGCCAACGTCCTGACTTTC. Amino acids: CASSLLGGVSGANVLTF.

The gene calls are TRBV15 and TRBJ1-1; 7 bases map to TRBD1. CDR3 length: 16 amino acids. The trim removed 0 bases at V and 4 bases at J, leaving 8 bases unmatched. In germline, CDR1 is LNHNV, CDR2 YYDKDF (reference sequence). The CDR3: CATSRDLLQGTTEAFF. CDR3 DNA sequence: TGTGCCACCAGCAGAGATTTATTACAGGGGACCACTGAAGCTTTCTTT.

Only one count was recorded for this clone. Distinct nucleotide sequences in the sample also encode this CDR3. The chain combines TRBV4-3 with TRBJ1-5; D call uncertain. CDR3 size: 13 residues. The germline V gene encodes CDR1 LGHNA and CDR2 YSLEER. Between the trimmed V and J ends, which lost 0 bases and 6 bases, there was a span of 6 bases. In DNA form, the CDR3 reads TGCGCCAGCAGCCAAGATCGGGGTCAGCCCCAGCATTTT. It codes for CASSQDRGQPQHF.

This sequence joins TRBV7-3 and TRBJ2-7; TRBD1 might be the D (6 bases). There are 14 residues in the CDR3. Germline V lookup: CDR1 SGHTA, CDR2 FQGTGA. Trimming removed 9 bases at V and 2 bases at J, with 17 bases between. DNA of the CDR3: TGTGCCAGTAGGGTTTCAGGGGTGACCTACGAGCAGTACTTC. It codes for CASRVSGVTYEQYF.